This TCR beta chain came from a study of immune aging and cytomegalovirus after organ transplant (dated by TCRdb to the early 2020s). General notes on the study: All transplant recipients received three-drug immunosuppression with prednisone, tacrolimus, and mycophenolate.

The library came from single-cell sequencing. Reads for this sample came from an Illumina NovaSeq 6000. For cell capture and library preparation, the team used the BD Rhapsody Targeted mRNA and AbSeq Reagent Kit in a microwell format. The libraries included TCR, sample tags, AbSeq, and targeted mRNA from the Human T-Cell Expression Panel, along with custom TOX and TOX2 primers. Sequencing of the libraries was performed on an Illumina NovaSeq. The original methods were these. The analysis covered roughly 9,800 cells in total, of which 7,000 to 8,500 were CD8 T cells and about 4,500 were CD8 T cells with an identifiable TCR CDR3. Raw data were processed with the BD Rhapsody Targeted Analysis Pipeline with V(D)J processing on the Seven Bridges Genomics platform. SeqGeq 1.6.0 was used for quality control, Sample Tag demultiplexing with Lex-BDSMK, clone identification with VDJ Explorer, and Seurat clustering. Clones comprising <1% of CD8 T cells were considered non-expanded; clones comprising >2.5% of the sample were considered clonal expansions. The public reads were run again by TCRdb, first through fastp at Q25 and then through MiXCR, and only productive beta chains were kept. Rows with a matching CDR3 protein are joined into one entry that keeps the most common DNA and genes. The V and J calls and clone size are TCRdb's, not the authors'. Here the sample has approximately 22,000 distinct CDR3 sequences; approximately 34% occur a single time. The top ten constitute 25% to 30% of the sample.

Explained via the paper, the time point label denotes: five sample-tagged time points from pre-transplant (day -1) to day 368 post-transplant, pooled. PBMC were thawed and then stimulated for 12 hours with a CMV IE-1 overlapping peptide library, with no transport inhibitors added. After being thawed and rested overnight, the cells were stimulated in R10 medium along with CD28/CD49d costimulation. The IE-1 peptide library was made up of 15-amino-acid peptides with 11-amino-acid overlaps. Samples from each time point were barcoded using BD Single-Cell Multiplexing Kit Sample Tags, then pooled and stained with sorting antibodies plus oligo-conjugated anti-CD45RA. A BD FACSAria III was used to sort CMV-responsive CD8+CD137+ and CD4+CD154+ T cells at 4-way purity. Blood samples were drawn into EDTA vacutainers and processed by Ficoll gradient within 1-24 hours. Ends trimmed: V by 8 bases, J by 3 bases; bases unmatched to a gene: 7. From its cysteine to its phenylalanine, the CDR3 spans 13 amino acids. Only the CDR3 portion is preserved as DNA: 39 bases, with reading frame beginning at the first base.

Results the study describes overall, beyond this receptor: Since the sequencing data did not include a CD57 measurement, a conservative gene-based definition of aging was used in its place. Post-transplant increases in aged-phenotype cells were observed regardless of clone size, following viremia and occurring earlier in large clones (days 200-264) than in small clones. A larger share of large clones was made up of TEMRA cells, and in the seven largest clones (approximately 2,000 cells) aged and TEMRA cells were gained while TCM cells were lost.

There are a few counts of this clonotype. The antigen it binds to is not known. No clone much larger than this one lies a single base away; base qualities are absent. The rearrangement combines TRBV12-3 or TRBV12-4 with TRBJ2-7; 7 of the junction bases match TRBD1. The clonotype was recovered from a female donor who had a heart transplant and CMV viremia. The sample in question was CMV peptide-activated CD4+ and CD8+ T cells sorted from blood, obtained at five time points, pooled. The meaning of the sample's cell subset or site label: sorted CD8+CD137+ and CD4+CD154+ T cells after roughly 13 h CMV IE-1 peptide stimulation. The nucleotide sequence is given as TGTGCCAGCCGACAGGGTTTCTACTACGAGCAGTACTTC. This codes for CASRQGFYYEQYF.